The 23 T cell receptor beta chains reported below all come from one sample, sequenced in a study of Ad26.COV2.S vaccination and SARS-CoV-2 variants. Libraries were prepared by immunoSEQ multiplex PCR; TCRdb keeps only in-frame clonotypes and omits some of them. The repertoire holds 350,000 to 450,000 clones, 70% to 90% seen once, with 2.5% to 3.5% in the top ten. The treatment was: approximately 18 received Ad26.COV2.S at low or high dose, single or two shots; about 5 received placebo; per-sample allocation not given. The study sampled participants on day 63 after the first vaccine or placebo injection. This specimen was peripheral blood, taken in a trial of Ad26.COV2.S vaccine versus placebo. These receptors all come from a person between 18 and 65 years old who received the Ad26.COV2.S COVID-19 vaccine or a placebo.

The chain uses TRBV7-2 and TRBJ2-5; 11 bases are a match to TRBD2. J gave up 4 bases and V 5 bases, and 18 bases lay outside the gene matches. CDR3 length equals 19 residues. Germline V gene lookup returns CDR1 SGHTA and CDR2 FQGNSA. CDR3 sequence: CASSAQLLMATSGVETQYF. CDR3 sequence (DNA): TGTGCCAGCAGCGCCCAGCTTCTGATGGCGACTAGCGGGGTAGAGACCCAGTACTTC.

CDR3 in amino acids: CASSELGDFNLRHYGYTF. For the CDR3, the DNA is TGTGCCAGCAGTGAATTGGGAGACTTCAACTTAAGGCACTATGGCTACACCTTC. V gene TRBV25-1 combines with J gene TRBJ1-2; D remains unclear. The CDR3 consists of 18 residues. The V and J ends lost 1 base and 3 bases respectively, with 21 bases between them. Germline CDR1 is MGHDK and CDR2 is SYGVNS.

This rearrangement joins TRBV19 to TRBJ2-2; possibly TRBD2 for D (6 bases). Between the trimmed V and J ends, which lost 6 bases and 1 base, there was a span of 18 bases. The germline CDR1 and CDR2 sequences are LNHDA and SQIVND (reference sequence). CDR3 length: 17 residues. CDR3 protein: CASRGDGRERNTGELFF. The CDR3 DNA reads as TGTGCCAGTAGGGGGGATGGTCGGGAGAGGAACACCGGGGAGCTGTTTTTT.

This chain uses TRBV5-1 with TRBJ1-2; the D is unclear. With 4 bases removed from V and 1 base from J, the gap between germline ends came to 8 bases. CDR3 length: 13 amino acids. Germline values: CDR1 SGHRS, CDR2 YFSETQ. Written as DNA, the CDR3 is TGCGCCAGCAGCGAGGGTCGTAACTATGGCTACACCTTC. Its translation: CASSEGRNYGYTF.

The chain recombines TRBV6-4 with TRBJ2-3; D gene uncertain. Germline CDR1 reads MRHNA; CDR2 reads SNTAGT. V gave up 0 bases and J gave up 10 bases, with 20 bases separating them. The CDR3 has 16 amino acids. The CDR3 nucleotides read TGTGCCAGCAGTGACTCAACCCTTACGGCAGGCCGGGCGCAGTATTTT. This codes for CASSDSTLTAGRAQYF.

This sequence joins TRBV4-3 and TRBJ2-2; 9 bases map to TRBD2. Germline loops: CDR1 LGHNA, CDR2 YSLEER. V shed 1 base, J shed 3 bases, and the junction held 9 bases outside the gene matches. The CDR3 totals 18 residues. CDR3 nucleotide sequence: TGCGCCAGCAGCCAAGCTGTGACGGCGGGAGGGGACACCGGGGAGCTGTTTTTT. Amino acid sequence: CASSQAVTAGGDTGELFF.

The J gene is TRBJ1-2, the V gene TRBV6-5; D unresolved. Deletions cut 8 bases from V and 4 bases from J, with 17 bases between. The CDR3 extends over 14 amino acids. Germline values: CDR1 MNHEY, CDR2 SVGAGI. The CDR3 is CASVFTEGSYGYTF. DNA of the CDR3: TGTGCCAGCGTTTTTACAGAAGGTAGCTATGGCTACACCTTC.

The V and J genes are TRBV2 and TRBJ2-7, with D tentatively TRBD1 (6 bases). The CDR3 length is 12 residues. V lost 4 bases and J 7 bases, leaving 11 bases between the germline ends. From germline, CDR1 is SNHLY and CDR2 FYNNEI. CDR3 loop: CASSAGVGEQYF. The CDR3 coding sequence is TGTGCCAGCAGTGCAGGGGTGGGGGAGCAGTACTTC. The full variable domain, rest sourced from reference TRBV2 and TRBJ2-7, is EPEVTQTPSHQVTQMGQEVILRCVPISNHLYFYWYRQILGQKVEFLVSFYNNEISEKSEIFDDQFSVERPDGSNFTLKIRSTKLEDSAMYFCASSAGVGEQYFGPGTRLTVT.

The chain combines TRBV28 with TRBJ1-1, with D uncertain. V lost 3 bases and J 0 bases, leaving 11 bases between the germline ends. The CDR3 length is 15 residues. From germline, CDR1 is MDHEN and CDR2 SYDVKM. In DNA, the CDR3 is TGTGCCAGCAGTTTGTCAGCCCGAATGAACACTGAAGCTTTCTTT. Translating it yields CASSLSARMNTEAFF.

The chain carries TRBV27 and TRBJ2-5; 10 bases are shared with TRBD2. There are 14 residues in the CDR3. The V gene's germline CDR1 is MNHEY and CDR2 SMNVEV (reference sequence). The junction had 3 bases not matched to a gene; V was cut back by 4 bases and J by 4 bases. In DNA, the CDR3 is TGTGCCAGCAGTTCCCTAGCGGGGGTAGAGACCCAGTACTTC. The encoded protein is CASSSLAGVETQYF.

This chain's CDR3 is CASSPILEKLFF. The CDR3 nucleotides read TGTGCCAGCAGCCCGATCCTTGAAAAACTGTTTTTT. The chain links TRBV7-8 to TRBJ1-4; unclear D gene. Germline V lookup: CDR1 SGHVS, CDR2 FQNEAQ. Trimming pared 5 bases from V and 7 bases from J, leaving 8 bases between. The length of the CDR3 is 12 residues.

The chain uses TRBV2 and TRBJ2-7, with TRBD2 identical over 13 bases. J was trimmed by 4 bases and V by 5 bases; bases with no gene match: 5. The CDR3 consists of 15 residues. The germline V gene encodes CDR1 SNHLY and CDR2 FYNNEI. CDR3 DNA: TGTGCCAGCAGTTCCGGACTAGCGGGGGTGTACGAGCAGTACTTC. Protein sequence: CASSSGLAGVYEQYF.

This chain uses TRBV7-2 with TRBJ1-5; D may be TRBD1 (6 bases). The CDR3 sequence is 14 residues long. With 5 bases removed from V and 4 bases from J, the gap between germline ends came to 12 bases. Germline CDR1 is SGHTA and CDR2 is FQGNSA. CDR3 in amino acids: CASSKDSGNQPQHF. CDR3 coding DNA: TGTGCCAGCAGCAAGGACAGCGGGAATCAGCCCCAGCATTTT. The variable domain in full, completed from reference TRBV7-2 and TRBJ1-5, reads GAGVSQSPSNKVTEKGKDVELRCDPISGHTALYWYRQSLGQGLEFLIYFQGNSAPDKSGLPSDRFSAERTGGSVSTLTIQRTQQEDSAVYLCASSKDSGNQPQHFGDGTRLSIL.

The gene calls are TRBV15 and TRBJ1-2, with unresolved D. The germline CDR1 and CDR2 sequences are LNHNV and YYDKDF (reference sequence). Trimming pared 0 bases from V and 1 base from J, leaving 12 bases between. CDR3 length: 16 residues. CDR3 coding DNA: TGTGCCACCAGCAGAGATTTAGTGGGAGGTAACTATGGCTACACCTTC. Amino acid sequence: CATSRDLVGGNYGYTF.

This clone was seen a handful of times. The chain carries TRBV7-9 and TRBJ2-7, with TRBD1 matching over 11 bases. The CDR3 contains 14 residues. Germline V lookup: CDR1 SEHNR, CDR2 FQNEAQ (reference sequence). V lost 8 bases to trimming and J lost 4 bases; unmatched junction nucleotides: 7. The CDR3 spells CASGKGQGVYEQYF. CDR3 in DNA: TGTGCCAGCGGCAAGGGACAGGGGGTATACGAGCAGTACTTC.

The chain joins TRBV6-5 to TRBJ1-2; 7 nucleotides match TRBD1. V was pared by 6 bases and J by 4 bases, with 8 bases of the junction left unmatched. This CDR3 has 14 amino acids. The germline CDR1 and CDR2 sequences are MNHEY and SVGAGI. The CDR3 sequence: CASSFQGVGYGYTF. The CDR3 region has the DNA TGTGCCAGCAGCTTCCAGGGGGTCGGCTATGGCTACACCTTC.

The rearrangement joins TRBV5-1 to TRBJ2-7; TRBD1 matches 7 bases. V trimming: 2 bases; J trimming: 3 bases; junction bases outside the gene matches: 5. This CDR3 spans 14 amino acids. Looked up from germline, CDR1 is SGHRS and CDR2 is YFSETQ. The CDR3 nucleotides read TGCGCCAGCAGCTTTAGGACAGGAGACTACGAGCAGTACTTC. It encodes CASSFRTGDYEQYF.

CDR3 sequence: CATKDSTDTQYF. The CDR3 coding sequence is TGTGCCACCAAAGACAGCACAGATACGCAGTATTTT. The genes are TRBV10-3 and TRBJ2-3; unclear D gene. In germline, CDR1 is ENHRY, CDR2 SYGVKD. There are 12 residues in the CDR3. Trimming shortened V by 10 bases and J by 0 bases, and 8 bases separated the two germline ends.

This clone was detected once. The V and J genes are TRBV6-1 and TRBJ1-6, with D possibly matching TRBD1 (6 bases). The germline V and J ends were trimmed by 2 bases and 5 bases, with 16 bases remaining between them. Germline CDR1 is MNHNS and CDR2 is SASEGT. The CDR3 is 17 residues long. The CDR3 DNA reads as TGTGCCAGCAGTGAATGGGGGGCTCATGTGGATAATTCACCCCTCCACTTT. It encodes CASSEWGAHVDNSPLHF.

The V and J genes are TRBV29-1 and TRBJ1-5; D ambiguous. V was clipped by 6 bases and J by 4 bases, with 16 bases between them. The CDR3 has 14 amino acids. Per the germline V gene, CDR1 is SQVTM and CDR2 is ANQGSEA. CDR3 sequence reads: CSVAEADPNQPQHF. For the CDR3, the DNA is TGCAGCGTCGCCGAGGCAGATCCTAATCAGCCCCAGCATTTT.

This rearrangement joins TRBV27 to TRBJ1-4, with D possibly matching TRBD1 (5 bases). This CDR3 is 15 amino acids long. Trimming cost V 2 bases and J 5 bases, with 12 bases left between them. Germline lookup yields CDR1 MNHEY and CDR2 SMNVEV (reference sequence). CDR3 amino acids: CASSLIRGANEKLFF. CDR3 nucleotides: TGTGCCAGCAGTTTAATAAGGGGCGCGAATGAAAAACTGTTTTTT.

This clone was seen only once. V gene TRBV24-1 combines with J gene TRBJ2-7, with unresolved D. The CDR3 runs to 13 residues. V was shortened by 5 bases and J by 1 base, with 8 bases between the two germline ends. Germline V gene sequence: CDR1 KGHDR, CDR2 SFDVKD. CDR3 sequence: CATSAAESYEQYF. The CDR3, as DNA: TGTGCCACCAGTGCGGCAGAGTCCTACGAGCAGTACTTC.

This clone was found a few times. J is TRBJ1-1 and V is TRBV30; possibly TRBD1 for D (6 bases). Trimming shortened V by 6 bases and J by 1 base, and 12 bases separated the two germline ends. The CDR3 contains 13 residues. The germline V gene has CDR1 GTSNPN and CDR2 SVGIG (reference sequence). In DNA form, the CDR3 reads TGTGCCTGCCCCGGGACAACGAACACTGAAGCTTTCTTT. Translating gives CACPGTTNTEAFF. The complete variable domain, with remaining parts taken from reference TRBV30 and TRBJ1-1, reads SQTIHQWPATLVQPVGSPLSLECTVEGTSNPNLYWYRQAAGRGLQLLFYSVGIGQISSEVPQNLSASRPQDRQFILSSKKLLLSDSGFYLCACPGTTNTEAFFGQGTRLTVV.